This TCR beta chain was found in a study of blood T cell repertoires in COVID-19. Study-level information: Specimens from acute and convalescent COVID-19 originated in the United States, Italy and Spain. Nucleic acid was either cDNA or gDNA, and it came from T cells, B-cell-depleted T cells, or PBMCs.

How the authors handled the data: Amplification with reference gene primers provided the estimates of nucleated cell counts. Sequencing used immunoSEQ multiplex PCR; TCRdb keeps in-frame clones, though not all of them. The V and J calls and the clone size are those of that table, but D and trimming were determined from the DNA. The table records some 230,000 clones, about 83% of them present only once. Looked up from germline, CDR1 is SGHNT and CDR2 is YENEEA. Trimming removed 1 base from V and 2 bases from J, with 6 bases in between. The CDR3 totals 13 residues. The sequence derives from a woman aged 50 to 65 with acute or convalescent COVID-19. The sequencing sample was made of peripheral blood. The chain combines TRBV11-3 with TRBJ2-7; no clear D. The CDR3 DNA is TGTGCCAGCAGCTTAGCCCCAACCTACGAGCAGTACTTC. This translates into CASSLAPTYEQYF.